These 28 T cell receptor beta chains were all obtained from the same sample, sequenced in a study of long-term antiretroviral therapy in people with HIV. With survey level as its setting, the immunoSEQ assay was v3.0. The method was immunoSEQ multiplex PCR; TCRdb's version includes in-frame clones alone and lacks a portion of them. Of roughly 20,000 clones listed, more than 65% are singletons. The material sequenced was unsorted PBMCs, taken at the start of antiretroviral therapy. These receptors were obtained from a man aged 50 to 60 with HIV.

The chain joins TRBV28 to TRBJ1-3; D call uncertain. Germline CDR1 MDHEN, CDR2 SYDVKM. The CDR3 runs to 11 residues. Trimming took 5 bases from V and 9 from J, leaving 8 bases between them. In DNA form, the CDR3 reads TGTGCCAGCAGTGTCCCGGCCACCATATATTTT. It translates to CASSVPATIYF. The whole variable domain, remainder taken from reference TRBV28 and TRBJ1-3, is DVKVTQSSRYLVKRTGEKVFLECVQDMDHENMFWYRQDPGLGLRLIYFSYDVKMKEKGDIPEGYSVSREKKERFSLILESASTNQTSMYLCASSVPATIYFGEGSWLTVV.

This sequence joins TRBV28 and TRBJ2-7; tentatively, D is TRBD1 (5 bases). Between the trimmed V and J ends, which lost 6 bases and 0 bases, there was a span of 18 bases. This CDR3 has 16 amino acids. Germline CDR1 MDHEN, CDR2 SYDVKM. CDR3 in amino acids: CASSPTAGKHSYEQYF. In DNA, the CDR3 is TGTGCCAGCAGCCCCACGGCAGGGAAACACTCCTACGAGCAGTACTTC. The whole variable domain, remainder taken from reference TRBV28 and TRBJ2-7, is DVKVTQSSRYLVKRTGEKVFLECVQDMDHENMFWYRQDPGLGLRLIYFSYDVKMKEKGDIPEGYSVSREKKERFSLILESASTNQTSMYLCASSPTAGKHSYEQYFGPGTRLTVT.

CDR3 bases: TGTGCCAGCAGCCAAGAACCCAATGAGCAGTTCTTC. Its protein is CASSQEPNEQFF. V usage is TRBV9 and J usage is TRBJ2-1; D remains unclear. The CDR3 runs to 12 residues. The germline V gene encodes CDR1 SGDLS and CDR2 YYNGEE. V lost 4 bases, J lost 6 bases, and 8 bases lay in between.

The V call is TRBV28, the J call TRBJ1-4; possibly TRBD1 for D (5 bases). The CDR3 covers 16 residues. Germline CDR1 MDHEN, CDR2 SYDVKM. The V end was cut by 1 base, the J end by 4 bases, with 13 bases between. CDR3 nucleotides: TGTGCCAGCAGTTTATCCCCCCTCCAGGGTAATGAAAAACTGTTTTTT. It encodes CASSLSPLQGNEKLFF.

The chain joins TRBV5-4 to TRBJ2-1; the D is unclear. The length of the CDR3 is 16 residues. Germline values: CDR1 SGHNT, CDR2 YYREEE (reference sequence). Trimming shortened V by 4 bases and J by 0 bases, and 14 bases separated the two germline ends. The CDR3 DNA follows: TGTGCCAGCAGCCACGCCGGGCCCTACTCCTACAATGAGCAGTTCTTC. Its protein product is CASSHAGPYSYNEQFF.

CDR3 in DNA: TGTGCCAGCAGAAATACCCTGGGGGCGCGGATGGGGAATCAGCCCCAGCATTTT. It encodes CASRNTLGARMGNQPQHF. The V gene is TRBV28, the J gene TRBJ1-5; maybe TRBD1 (6 bases). This CDR3 contains 18 residues. Germline CDR1 is MDHEN and CDR2 is SYDVKM. Trimming left V 6 bases short and J 4 bases short, with 25 bases between.

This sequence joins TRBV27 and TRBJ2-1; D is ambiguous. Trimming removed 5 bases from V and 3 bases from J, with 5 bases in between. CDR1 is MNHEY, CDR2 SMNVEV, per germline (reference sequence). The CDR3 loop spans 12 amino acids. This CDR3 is CASSPNYNEQFF. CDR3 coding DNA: TGTGCCAGCAGTCCGAACTACAATGAGCAGTTCTTC.

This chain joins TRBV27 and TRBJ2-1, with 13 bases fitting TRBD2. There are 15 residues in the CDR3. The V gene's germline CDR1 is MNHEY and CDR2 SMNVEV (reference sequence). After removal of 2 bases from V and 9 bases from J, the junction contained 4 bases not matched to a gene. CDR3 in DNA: TGTGCCAGCAGTTTAGGGACTAGCGGGAAGGGTGAGCAGTTCTTC. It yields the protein CASSLGTSGKGEQFF.

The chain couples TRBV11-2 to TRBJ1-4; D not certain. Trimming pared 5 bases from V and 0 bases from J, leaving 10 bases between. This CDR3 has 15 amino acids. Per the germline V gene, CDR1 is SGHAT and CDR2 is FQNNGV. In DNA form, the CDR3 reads TGTGCCAGCAGCCCCGGGAGATCAACTAATGAAAAACTGTTTTTT. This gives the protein CASSPGRSTNEKLFF.

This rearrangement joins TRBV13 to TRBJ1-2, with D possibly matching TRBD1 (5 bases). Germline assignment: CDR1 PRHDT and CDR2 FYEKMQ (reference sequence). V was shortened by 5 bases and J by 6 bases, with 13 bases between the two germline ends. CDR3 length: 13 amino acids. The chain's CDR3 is CASSRGTPNGYTF. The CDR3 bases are TGTGCCAGCAGCCGGGGGACTCCCAATGGCTACACCTTC.

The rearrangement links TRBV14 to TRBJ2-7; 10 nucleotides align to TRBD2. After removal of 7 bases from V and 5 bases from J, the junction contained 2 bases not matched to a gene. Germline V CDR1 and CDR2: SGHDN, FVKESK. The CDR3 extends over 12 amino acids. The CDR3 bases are TGTGCCAGCACTAGCGGGAGTAACGAGCAGTACTTC. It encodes CASTSGSNEQYF.

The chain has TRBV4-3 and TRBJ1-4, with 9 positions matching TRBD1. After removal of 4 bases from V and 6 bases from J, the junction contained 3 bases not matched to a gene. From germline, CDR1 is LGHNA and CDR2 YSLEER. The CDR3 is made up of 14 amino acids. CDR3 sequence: CASSLGTGHEKLFF. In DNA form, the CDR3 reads TGCGCCAGCAGCCTCGGGACAGGGCATGAAAAACTGTTTTTT.

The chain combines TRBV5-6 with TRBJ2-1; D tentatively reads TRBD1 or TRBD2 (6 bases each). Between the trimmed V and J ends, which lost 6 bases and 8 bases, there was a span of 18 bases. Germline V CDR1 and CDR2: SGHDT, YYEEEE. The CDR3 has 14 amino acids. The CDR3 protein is CASNPEGGYYEQFF. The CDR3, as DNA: TGTGCCAGCAACCCTGAGGGGGGTTACTATGAGCAGTTCTTC.

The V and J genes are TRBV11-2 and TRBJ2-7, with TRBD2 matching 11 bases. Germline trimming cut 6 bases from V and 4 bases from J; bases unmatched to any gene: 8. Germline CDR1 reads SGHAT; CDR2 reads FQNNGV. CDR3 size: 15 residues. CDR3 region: CASSSLAGDPYEQYF. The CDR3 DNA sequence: TGTGCCAGCAGTTCACTAGCGGGGGATCCTTACGAGCAGTACTTC.

Here the CDR3 DNA reads TGTGCCAGCATTAGGGGTCTGGAAGCTTTCTTT. Its protein product is CASIRGLEAFF. This chain connects TRBV27 to TRBJ1-1, with TRBD1 as a possible D gene (5 bases). The CDR3 has 11 amino acids. With 7 bases removed from V and 8 bases from J, the gap between germline ends came to 11 bases. Germline CDR1 reads MNHEY; CDR2 reads SMNVEV (reference sequence).

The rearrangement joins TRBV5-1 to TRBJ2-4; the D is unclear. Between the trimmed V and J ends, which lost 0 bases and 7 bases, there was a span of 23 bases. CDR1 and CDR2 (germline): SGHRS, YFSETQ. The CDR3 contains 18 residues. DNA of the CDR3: TGCGCCAGCAGCTTGGCCTCGAGTGGAAAAAGAGGCCTTAACATTCAGTACTTC. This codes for CASSLASSGKRGLNIQYF.

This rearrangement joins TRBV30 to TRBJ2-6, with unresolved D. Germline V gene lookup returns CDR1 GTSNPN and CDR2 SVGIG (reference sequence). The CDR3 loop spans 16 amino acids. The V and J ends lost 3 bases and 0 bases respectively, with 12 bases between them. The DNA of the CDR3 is TGTGCCTGGAGCCGGACGGCGGACTCTGGGGCCAACGTCCTGACTTTC. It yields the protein CAWSRTADSGANVLTF.

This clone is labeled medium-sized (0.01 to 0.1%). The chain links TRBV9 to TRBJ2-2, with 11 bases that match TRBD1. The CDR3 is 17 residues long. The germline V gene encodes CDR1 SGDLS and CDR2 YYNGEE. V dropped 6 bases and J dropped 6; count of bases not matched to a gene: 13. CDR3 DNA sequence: TGTGCCAGCATCATAATCTACAGGGGACAGGGGGCCGGGGAGCTGTTTTTT. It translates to CASIIIYRGQGAGELFF.

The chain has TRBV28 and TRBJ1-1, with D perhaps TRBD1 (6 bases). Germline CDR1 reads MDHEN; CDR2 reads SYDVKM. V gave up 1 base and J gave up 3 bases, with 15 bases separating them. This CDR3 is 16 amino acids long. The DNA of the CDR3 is TGTGCCAGCAGTTTATCGGGGGCGAATGGGTACACTGAAGCTTTCTTT. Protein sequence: CASSLSGANGYTEAFF.

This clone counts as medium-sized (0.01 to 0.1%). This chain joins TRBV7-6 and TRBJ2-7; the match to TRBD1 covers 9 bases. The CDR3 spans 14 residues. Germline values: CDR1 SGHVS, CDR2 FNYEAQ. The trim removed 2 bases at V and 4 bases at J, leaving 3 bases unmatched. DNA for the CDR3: TGTGCCAGCAGCTTAATGGACAGGGGTTACGAGCAGTACTTC. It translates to CASSLMDRGYEQYF. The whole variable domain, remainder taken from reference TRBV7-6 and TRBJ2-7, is GAGVSQSPRYKVTKRGQDVALRCDPISGHVSLYWYRQALGQGPEFLTYFNYEAQQDKSGLPNDRFSAERPEGSISTLTIQRTEQRDSAMYRCASSLMDRGYEQYFGPGTRLTVT.

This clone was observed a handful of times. The CDR3 sequence: CASSPSPGELFF. The CDR3 DNA is TGTGCCAGCAGCCCTAGCCCCGGGGAGCTGTTTTTT. The chain joins TRBV6-5 to TRBJ2-2; weak D call: TRBD2 (5 bases). The CDR3 length is 12 residues. The V end was cut by 6 bases, the J end by 6 bases, with 8 bases between. Germline CDR1 MNHEY, CDR2 SVGAGI.

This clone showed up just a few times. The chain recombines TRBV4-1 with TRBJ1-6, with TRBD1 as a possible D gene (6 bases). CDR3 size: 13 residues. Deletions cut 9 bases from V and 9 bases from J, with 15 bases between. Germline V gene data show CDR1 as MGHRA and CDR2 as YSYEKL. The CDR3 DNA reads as TGCGCCAGTGGACAGTATATAGCTTCACCCCTCCACTTT. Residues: CASGQYIASPLHF.

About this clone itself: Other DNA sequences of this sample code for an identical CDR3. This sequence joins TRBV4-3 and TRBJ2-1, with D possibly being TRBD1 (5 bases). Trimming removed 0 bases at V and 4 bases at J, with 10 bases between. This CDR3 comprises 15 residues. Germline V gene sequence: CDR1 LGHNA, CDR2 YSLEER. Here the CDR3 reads CASSQDGNRYNEQFF. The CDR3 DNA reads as TGCGCCAGCAGCCAAGATGGAAACAGGTACAATGAGCAGTTCTTC.

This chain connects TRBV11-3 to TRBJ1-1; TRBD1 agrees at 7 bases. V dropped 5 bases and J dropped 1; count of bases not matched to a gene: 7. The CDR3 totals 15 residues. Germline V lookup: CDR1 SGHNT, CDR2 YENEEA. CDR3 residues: CASSPGTVANTEAFF. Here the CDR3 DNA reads TGTGCCAGCAGCCCCGGGACAGTTGCGAACACTGAAGCTTTCTTT.

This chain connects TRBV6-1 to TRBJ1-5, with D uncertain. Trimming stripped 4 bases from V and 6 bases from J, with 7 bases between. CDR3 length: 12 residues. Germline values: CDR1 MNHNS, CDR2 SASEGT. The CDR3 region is CASSVSFQPQHF. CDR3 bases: TGTGCCAGCAGTGTGTCCTTTCAGCCCCAGCATTTT.

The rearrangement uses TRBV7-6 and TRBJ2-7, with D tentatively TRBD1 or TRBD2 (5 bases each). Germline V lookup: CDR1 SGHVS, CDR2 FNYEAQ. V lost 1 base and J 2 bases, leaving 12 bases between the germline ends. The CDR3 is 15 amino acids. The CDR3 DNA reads TGTGCCAGCAGCTTAGGGGGACCCGGAGCCTACGAGCAGTACTTC. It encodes CASSLGGPGAYEQYF. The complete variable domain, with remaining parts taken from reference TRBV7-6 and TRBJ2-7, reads GAGVSQSPRYKVTKRGQDVALRCDPISGHVSLYWYRQALGQGPEFLTYFNYEAQQDKSGLPNDRFSAERPEGSISTLTIQRTEQRDSAMYRCASSLGGPGAYEQYFGPGTRLTVT.

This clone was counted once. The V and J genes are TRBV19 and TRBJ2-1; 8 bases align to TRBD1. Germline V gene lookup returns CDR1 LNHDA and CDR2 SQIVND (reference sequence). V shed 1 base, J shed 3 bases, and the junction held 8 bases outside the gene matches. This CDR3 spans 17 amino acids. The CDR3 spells CASSIGTGRLFYNEQFF. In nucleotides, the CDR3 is TGTGCCAGTAGTATAGGGACAGGGAGGTTATTCTACAATGAGCAGTTCTTC.

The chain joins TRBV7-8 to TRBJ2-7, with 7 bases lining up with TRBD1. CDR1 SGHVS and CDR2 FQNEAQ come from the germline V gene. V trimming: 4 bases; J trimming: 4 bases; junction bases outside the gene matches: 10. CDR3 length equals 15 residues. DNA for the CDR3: TGTGCCAGCAGCTCAGAGGGACAGAGCGCATACGAGCAGTACTTC. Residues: CASSSEGQSAYEQYF.